This T cell receptor beta chain was recovered during a study of blood T cells in healthy people across ages (dated by TCRdb to the mid-2010s). Context from the whole study: In model experiments, template switching captured roughly one uniquely barcoded TCR beta cDNA molecule for every two T cells. Using deep sequencing normalized with unique cDNA molecular identifiers, the study measured how TCR beta repertoire diversity changes with age. Donors were grouped into four age groups: young (average roughly 15 years), middle-aged (less than 40), aged (62) and long-lived (around 82). To avoid experimental bias, donors of different ages were spread randomly across the sequencing lanes. Using the same blood draw, the study looked at two additional independent replicas of 1 million unique cDNA reads for two donors, one aged 18 to 30 and the other aged 80 or older.

Systemically healthy Caucasian individuals from Russia, some 38 in total and aged 6 to 90 years, were included as donors. Each donor gave ten milliliters of peripheral blood, drawn into EDTA-treated Vacutainer tubes. Ficoll-Paque density-gradient centrifugation was used to isolate PBMCs, with at least 6.5 million per sample. Trizol reagent was used to extract total RNA from the PBMCs, yielding at least 5 micrograms per sample. For every donor, an aliquot of PBMCs went through flow cytometry to measure the percentages of naive CD45RAhigh/CD27high T cells. From the cysteine up to the phenylalanine, the CDR3 has a length of 18 residues. Of all the DNA, just the CDR3 is kept, 54 bases in frame from base 1. Reading the germline V gene (reference sequence) gives CDR1 DFQATT and CDR2 SNEGSKA. V loses 8 bases at its end and J loses 3 bases; junction bases beyond the gene matches: 20. Here is what the overall study found, with its caveats: As age increased, observed TCR beta diversity per million T cells dropped in a roughly linear way, and a significant reduction was already evident by age about 40. Estimates of total diversity from one million sequenced T cells were regarded as lower bounds and underestimates. Conclusive comparison of naive and antigen-experienced compartments was prevented by the profiling of bulk unsorted PBMCs. Compared with the aged group, the long-lived group had more naive CD4+ T cells, fewer expanded clones and increased TCR diversity, suggesting age selection. The percentage of naive T cells measured by flow cytometry correlated strongly with observed TCR beta diversity. Because donor CMV infection status was unknown, age-related changes in expanded clonotypes were potentially confounded.

The method behind the library was 5' RACE. Instrument on record: Illumina HiSeq 2500. A second about 7 to 12 cycle PCR used a sample-barcoded 5' primer and a J-beta primer mix. A template-switch 5' adaptor carrying 12 random nucleotides introduced a unique molecular identifier onto each TCR beta cDNA molecule. At least 2.5 million CDR3-containing paired-end reads were obtained from each sample. The Mint cDNA synthesis kit, primed by a TRBC-specific oligonucleotide, was used to synthesize first-strand cDNA from all RNA. Following uracil-DNA glycosylase treatment, all cDNA underwent a first 18-cycle PCR with the universal primers M1SS and BC2_uni_R. The authors' analysis ran thus. Normalization of each sample was performed by random selection of 1 million high-quality reads, each carrying a distinct molecular identifier. Reads with shared molecular identifiers were discarded instead of being binned into consensus sequences. CDR3 identification, clonotype clustering and error correction used MiTCR with a Q25 quality threshold and the strictest error-elimination algorithm. Lower-bound total TCR beta diversity was estimated with a nonparametric unseen species model using Euler transformation. TCRdb reprocessed the public reads (quality trimming at Q25 with fastp, clone calling with MiXCR) and kept in-frame beta chains. Rows are unified per CDR3 protein, each entry keeping the most common DNA and genes. The V and J calls shown here were made by TCRdb, not taken from the authors' results. A total of roughly 1.6 million distinct CDR3 sequences appear in this sample, 30% to 35% of them only once. The biggest ten clones account for approximately 10% of the sample.

In regard to this clonotype: Its antigen is still unknown. Nothing much larger sits one base from this clone, and base qualities are not available.

The sequencing input was blood. The sequence joins TRBV20-1 to TRBJ2-7; the junction holds 12 bases that match TRBD2. This clonotype was obtained from a woman in her 30s in good health. This receptor carries the CDR3 CSTRRVGLAGRISYEQYF. The DNA reads as follows: TGCAGTACTCGGAGAGTTGGACTAGCGGGGAGGATTAGCTACGAGCAGTACTTC.